This paragraph covers one TCR beta chain sequence. Its antigen is undetermined. Germline V gives CDR1 SGHNT, CDR2 YENEEA. V gave up 4 bases and J gave up 7 bases, with 20 bases separating them. The CDR3 is made up of 16 amino acids. This entry is derived from a study of chemoradiotherapy in HPV16-positive cancers. Study summary: Candidate HPV-specific T-cell clones and common TCR motifs came from functional assays in a couple of HPV16-positive patients.

Study results and limitations: Functional assays defining HPV-specific T cells used only a couple of HPV16-positive patients.

Clones were sequenced by immunoSEQ multiplex PCR, and TCRdb holds only the in-frame ones, with some missing. The sample consists of some 20,000 clones, approximately 84% of them appearing once. This TCR came from a human donor with HPV-associated anogenital cancer. This chain connects TRBV11-3 to TRBJ2-1, with D tentatively TRBD1 or TRBD2 (7 bases each). This specimen consisted of blood, obtained from a patient who underwent chemoradiotherapy. In nucleotides, the CDR3 is TGTGCCAGCAGCTCAGGGGGGGGGCGCTTTGAAAATGAGCAGTTCTTC. As protein: CASSSGGGRFENEQFF.